The 8 T cell receptor beta chains in this list originate from one sample, sequenced in a study of Tregs in tolerant kidney transplant recipients (dated by TCRdb to about 2019). The method behind the library was the immunoSEQ multiplex PCR assay. In its TCRdb copy, this immuneACCESS table keeps in-frame sequences only and misses some clones. Where compared with another copy, unresolved V genes explain less than half of these, and the others have no known cause. The sample has tens of thousands of clones on record, more than 85% of them singletons. The ten biggest clones cover 1.6% of the sample. Related donors were used in the transplants with nonmyeloablative bone marrow transplantation, and mixed chimerism was transient in the human trials. The sequencing used CD4+ T cells from blood (PBMCs), collected 24 months after the transplant. The receptors were sampled from a human patient who received a combined kidney and bone marrow transplant. After a transplant, not all T cells may be the patient's own; some may come from the graft donor.

The chain employs TRBV7-2 and TRBJ1-5; D uncertain. The CDR3 length is 13 residues. CDR1 and CDR2 (germline): SGHTA, FQGNSA. Between the trimmed V and J ends, which lost 1 base and 9 bases, there was a span of 10 bases. The DNA for the CDR3 is TGTGCCAGCAGCTTAGAACCGCTGGCGCCCCAGCATTTT. Its protein is CASSLEPLAPQHF.

CDR3 DNA sequence: TGTGCTAGTGGGAGGGGGGGCAAGGACGGGAAGAACACTGAAGCTTTCTTT. Its protein is CASGRGGKDGKNTEAFF. The gene calls are TRBV12-5 and TRBJ1-1; possibly TRBD1 for D (6 bases). The CDR3 runs 17 residues. The V and J ends lost 6 bases and 1 base respectively, with 21 bases between them. Germline CDR1 and CDR2: LGHNT and FRNRAP.

The genes are TRBV6-5 and TRBJ1-1, with D unclear. This CDR3 region has 13 residues. Germline CDR1 MNHEY, CDR2 SVGAGI. Trimming removed 6 bases from V and 2 bases from J, with 10 bases in between. DNA for the CDR3: TGTGCCAGCAGACTACCCCCTAACACTGAAGCTTTCTTT. Protein: CASRLPPNTEAFF.

This sequence joins TRBV7-2 and TRBJ1-1; 10 bases are a match to TRBD1. The J segment lost 3 bases and the V segment lost 4 bases, leaving 8 bases of the junction unmatched. The CDR3 extends over 16 amino acids. The germline V gene encodes CDR1 SGHTA and CDR2 FQGNSA. The CDR3 is CASSSGTGVVDTEAFF. CDR3 nucleotides: TGTGCCAGCAGCTCCGGGACAGGGGTGGTGGACACTGAAGCTTTCTTT.

The V call is TRBV30, the J call TRBJ2-3, with TRBD2 as a possible D gene (6 bases). Deletions cut 2 bases from V and 1 base from J, with 7 bases between. The CDR3 is made up of 13 amino acids. Looked up from germline, CDR1 is GTSNPN and CDR2 is SVGIG (reference sequence). CDR3 coding DNA: TGTGCCTGGAGTATAGCGGGCACAGATACGCAGTATTTT. Translated, it gives CAWSIAGTDTQYF. Full variable domain (missing parts from reference TRBV30 and TRBJ2-3): SQTIHQWPATLVQPVGSPLSLECTVEGTSNPNLYWYRQAAGRGLQLLFYSVGIGQISSEVPQNLSASRPQDRQFILSSKKLLLSDSGFYLCAWSIAGTDTQYFGPGTRLTVL.

The chain has TRBV2 and TRBJ2-7, with D possibly TRBD2 on 7 matching bases. In germline, CDR1 is SNHLY, CDR2 FYNNEI. The CDR3 is made up of 12 amino acids. CDR3 sequence: CAGGGSPYEQYF. The CDR3 nucleotides read TGTGCTGGGGGCGGGAGCCCGTACGAGCAGTACTTC. The full variable domain, its missing parts supplied by reference TRBV2 and TRBJ2-7, is EPEVTQTPSHQVTQMGQEVILRCVPISNHLYFYWYRQILGQKVEFLVSFYNNEISEKSEIFDDQFSVERPDGSNFTLKIRSTKLEDSAMYFCAGGGSPYEQYFGPGTRLTVT.

The V gene is TRBV7-3, the J gene TRBJ2-2, with 8 bases matching TRBD2. This CDR3 spans 15 amino acids. Germline lookup yields CDR1 SGHTA and CDR2 FQGTGA. J lost 2 bases, V lost 5 bases, and 4 bases had no gene match. The CDR3 protein is CASSLGRANTGELFF. CDR3 in DNA: TGTGCCAGCAGCCTCGGGAGGGCCAACACCGGGGAGCTGTTTTTT.

The V gene is TRBV5-6, the J gene TRBJ2-3; 7 bases map to TRBD1. The ends lost 2 bases at V and 0 bases at J; junction bases unmatched: 15. Germline CDR1 SGHDT, CDR2 YYEEEE. The CDR3 consists of 19 residues. This CDR3 reads CASSLPHYYDRASTDTQYF. DNA of the CDR3: TGTGCCAGCAGCTTACCCCACTATTATGACAGGGCCAGCACAGATACGCAGTATTTT.